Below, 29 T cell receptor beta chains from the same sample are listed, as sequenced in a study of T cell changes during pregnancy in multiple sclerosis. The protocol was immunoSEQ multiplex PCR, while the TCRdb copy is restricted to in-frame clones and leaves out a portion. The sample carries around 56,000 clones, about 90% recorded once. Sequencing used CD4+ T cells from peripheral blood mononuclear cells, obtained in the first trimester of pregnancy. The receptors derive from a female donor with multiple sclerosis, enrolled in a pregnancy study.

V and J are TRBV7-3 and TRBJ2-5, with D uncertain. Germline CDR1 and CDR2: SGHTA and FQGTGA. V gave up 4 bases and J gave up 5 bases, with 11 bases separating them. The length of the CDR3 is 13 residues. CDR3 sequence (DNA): TGTGCCAGCAGCTCGACCGGGTCGGAGACCCAGTACTTC. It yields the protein CASSSTGSETQYF.

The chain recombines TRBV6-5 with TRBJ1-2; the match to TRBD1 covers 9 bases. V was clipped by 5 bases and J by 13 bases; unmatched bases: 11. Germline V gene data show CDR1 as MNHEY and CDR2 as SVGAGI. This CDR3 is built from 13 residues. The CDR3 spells CASSPLRDRAGTF. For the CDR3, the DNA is TGTGCCAGCAGTCCCCTCCGGGACAGGGCTGGCACCTTC.

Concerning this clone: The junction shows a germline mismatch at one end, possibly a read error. CDR3 nucleotide sequence: TGTGCCAGTCGTATTAGCGGGGGTACGGGCGAGACCCAGTACTTC. Its translation: CASRISGGTGETQYF. V and J are TRBV19 and TRBJ2-5, with TRBD2 matching over 9 bases. The CDR3 extends over 15 amino acids. Germline loops: CDR1 LNHDA, CDR2 SQIVND (reference sequence). Variable domain in full (rest from reference TRBV19 and TRBJ2-5): DGGITQSPKYLFRKEGQNVTLSCEQNLNHDAMYWYRQDPGQGLRLIYYSQIVNDFQKGDIAEGYSVSREKKESFPLTVTSAQKNPTAFYLCASRISGGTGETQYFGPGTRLLVL.

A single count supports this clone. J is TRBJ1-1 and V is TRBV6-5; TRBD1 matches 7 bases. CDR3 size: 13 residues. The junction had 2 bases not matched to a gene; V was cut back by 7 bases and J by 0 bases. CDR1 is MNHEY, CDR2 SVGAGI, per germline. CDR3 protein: CASTGQLNTEAFF. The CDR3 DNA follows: TGTGCCAGCACGGGACAGCTGAACACTGAAGCTTTCTTT.

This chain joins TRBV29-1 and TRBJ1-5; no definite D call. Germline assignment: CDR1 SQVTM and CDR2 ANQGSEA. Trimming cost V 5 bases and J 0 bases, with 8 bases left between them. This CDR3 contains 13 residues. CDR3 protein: CSVQDYSNQPQHF. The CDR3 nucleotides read TGCAGCGTTCAGGATTATAGCAATCAGCCCCAGCATTTT.

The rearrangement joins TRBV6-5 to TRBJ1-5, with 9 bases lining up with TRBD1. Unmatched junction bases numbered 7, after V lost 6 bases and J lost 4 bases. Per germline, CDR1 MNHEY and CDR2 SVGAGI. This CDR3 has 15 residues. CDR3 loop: CASSLNRGRNQPQHF. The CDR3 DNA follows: TGTGCCAGCAGCCTAAACAGGGGGCGAAATCAGCCCCAGCATTTT.

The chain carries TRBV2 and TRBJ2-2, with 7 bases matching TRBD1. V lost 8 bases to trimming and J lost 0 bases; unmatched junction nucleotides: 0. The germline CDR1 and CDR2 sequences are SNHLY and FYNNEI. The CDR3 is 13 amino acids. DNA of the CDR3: TGTGCCAGCGGACAGGCGAACACCGGGGAGCTGTTTTTT. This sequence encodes CASGQANTGELFF.

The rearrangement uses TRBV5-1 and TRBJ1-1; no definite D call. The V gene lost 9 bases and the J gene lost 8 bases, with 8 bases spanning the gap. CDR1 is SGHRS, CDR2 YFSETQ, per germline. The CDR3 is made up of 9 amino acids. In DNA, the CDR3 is TGCGCCATCCCGCTAGAAGCTTTCTTT. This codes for CAIPLEAFF.

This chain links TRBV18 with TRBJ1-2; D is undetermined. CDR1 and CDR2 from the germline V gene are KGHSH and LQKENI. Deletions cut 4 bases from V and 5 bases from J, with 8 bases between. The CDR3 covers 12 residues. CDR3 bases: TGTGCCAGCTCACGGGCCTCATATGGCTACACCTTC. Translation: CASSRASYGYTF.

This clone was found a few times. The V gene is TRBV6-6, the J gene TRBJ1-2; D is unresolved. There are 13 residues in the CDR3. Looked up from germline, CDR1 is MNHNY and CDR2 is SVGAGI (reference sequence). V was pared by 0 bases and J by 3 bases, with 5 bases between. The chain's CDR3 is CASSYSRDYGYTF. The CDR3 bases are TGTGCCAGCAGTTACTCTCGGGACTATGGCTACACCTTC.

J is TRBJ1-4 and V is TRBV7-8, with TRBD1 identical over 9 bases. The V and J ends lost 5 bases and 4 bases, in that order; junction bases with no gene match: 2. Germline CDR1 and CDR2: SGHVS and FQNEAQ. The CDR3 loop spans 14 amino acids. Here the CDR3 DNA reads TGTGCCAGCAGCCGGGACAGGGTTAATGAAAAACTGTTTTTT. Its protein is CASSRDRVNEKLFF.

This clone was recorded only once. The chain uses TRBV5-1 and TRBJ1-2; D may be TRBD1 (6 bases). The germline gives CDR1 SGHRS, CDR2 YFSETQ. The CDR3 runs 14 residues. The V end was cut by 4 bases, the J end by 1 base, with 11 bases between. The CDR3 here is CASSPRTDNYGYTF. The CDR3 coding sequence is TGCGCCAGCAGCCCCCGGACAGATAACTATGGCTACACCTTC.

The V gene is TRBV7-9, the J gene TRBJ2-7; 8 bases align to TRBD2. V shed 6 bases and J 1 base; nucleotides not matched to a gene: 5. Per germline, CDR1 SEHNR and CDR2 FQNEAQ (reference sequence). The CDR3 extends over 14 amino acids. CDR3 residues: CASRELAASYEQYF. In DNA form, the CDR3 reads TGTGCCAGCAGGGAACTAGCGGCATCCTACGAGCAGTACTTC.

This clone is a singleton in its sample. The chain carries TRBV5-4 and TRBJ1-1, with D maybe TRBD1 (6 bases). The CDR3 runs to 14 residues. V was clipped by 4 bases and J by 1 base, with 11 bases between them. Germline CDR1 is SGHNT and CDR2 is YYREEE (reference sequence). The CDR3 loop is CASSETGQNTEAFF. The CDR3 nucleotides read TGTGCCAGCAGCGAAACGGGACAGAACACTGAAGCTTTCTTT.

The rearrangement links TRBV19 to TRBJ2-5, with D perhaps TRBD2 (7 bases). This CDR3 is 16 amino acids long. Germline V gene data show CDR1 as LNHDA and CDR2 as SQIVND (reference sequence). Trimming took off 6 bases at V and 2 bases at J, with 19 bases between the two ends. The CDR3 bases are TGTGCCAGTAGCCCGAGAGGGAGGGGGGGACAAGAGACCCAGTACTTC. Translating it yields CASSPRGRGGQETQYF.

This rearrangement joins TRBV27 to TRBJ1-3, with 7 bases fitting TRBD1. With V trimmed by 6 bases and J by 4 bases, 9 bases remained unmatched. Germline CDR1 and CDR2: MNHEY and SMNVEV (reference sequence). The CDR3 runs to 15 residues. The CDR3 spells CASSQQGLSGNTIYF. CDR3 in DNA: TGTGCCAGCAGCCAACAGGGGCTGTCCGGAAACACCATATATTTT.

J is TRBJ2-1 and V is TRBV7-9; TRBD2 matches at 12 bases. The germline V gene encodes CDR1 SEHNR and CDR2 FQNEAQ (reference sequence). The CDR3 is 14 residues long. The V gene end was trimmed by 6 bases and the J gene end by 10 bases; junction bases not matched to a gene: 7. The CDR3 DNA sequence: TGTGCCAGCAGAAGGACTAGCGGGGAAGGAGAGCAGTTCTTC. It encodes CASRRTSGEGEQFF. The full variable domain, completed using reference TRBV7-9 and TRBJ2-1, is DTGVSQNPRHKITKRGQNVTFRCDPISEHNRLYWYRQTLGQGPEFLTYFQNEAQLEKSRLLSDRFSAERPKGSFSTLEIQRTEQGDSAMYLCASRRTSGEGEQFFGPGTRLTVL.

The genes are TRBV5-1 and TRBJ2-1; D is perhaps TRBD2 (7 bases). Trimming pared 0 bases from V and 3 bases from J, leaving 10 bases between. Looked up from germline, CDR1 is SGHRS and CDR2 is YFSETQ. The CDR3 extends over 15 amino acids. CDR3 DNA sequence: TGCGCCAGCAGCTTGGTGGGGGGGCACTACAATGAGCAGTTCTTC. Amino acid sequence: CASSLVGGHYNEQFF.

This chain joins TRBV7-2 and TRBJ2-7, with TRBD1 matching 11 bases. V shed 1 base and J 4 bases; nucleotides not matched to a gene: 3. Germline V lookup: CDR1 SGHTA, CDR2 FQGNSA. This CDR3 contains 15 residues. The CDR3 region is CASSLGGQGEYEQYF. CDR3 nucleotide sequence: TGTGCCAGCAGCTTAGGGGGACAGGGGGAATACGAGCAGTACTTC.

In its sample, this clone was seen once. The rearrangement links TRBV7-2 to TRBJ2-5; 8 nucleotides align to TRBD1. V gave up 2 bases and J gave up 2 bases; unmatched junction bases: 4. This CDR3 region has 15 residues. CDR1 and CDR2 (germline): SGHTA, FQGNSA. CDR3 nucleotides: TGTGCCAGCAGCTTACTTGGACAGGGTCAAGAGACCCAGTACTTC. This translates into CASSLLGQGQETQYF.

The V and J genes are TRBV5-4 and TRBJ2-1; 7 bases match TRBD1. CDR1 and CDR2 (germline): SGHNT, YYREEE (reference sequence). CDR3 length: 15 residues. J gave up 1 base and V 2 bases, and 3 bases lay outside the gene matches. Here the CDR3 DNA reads TGTGCCAGCAGCTTACAGGGGTATTCCTACAATGAGCAGTTCTTC. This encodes CASSLQGYSYNEQFF.

CDR3 in amino acids: CASSLLRTSGLYF. In DNA, the CDR3 is TGTGCCAGCAGCCTCTTACGGACTAGCGGGTTGTACTTC. The V and J genes are TRBV6-5 and TRBJ2-5; 11 nucleotides match TRBD2. The CDR3 is 13 residues long. J was trimmed by 13 bases and V by 6 bases; bases with no gene match: 10. Germline V gives CDR1 MNHEY, CDR2 SVGAGI.

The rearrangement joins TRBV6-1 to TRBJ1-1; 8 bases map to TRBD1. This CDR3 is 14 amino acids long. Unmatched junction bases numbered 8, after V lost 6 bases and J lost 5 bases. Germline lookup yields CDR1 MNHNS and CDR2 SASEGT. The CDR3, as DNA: TGTGCCAGCAGCCTCGACAGGGGAGGAACTGAAGCTTTCTTT. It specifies CASSLDRGGTEAFF.

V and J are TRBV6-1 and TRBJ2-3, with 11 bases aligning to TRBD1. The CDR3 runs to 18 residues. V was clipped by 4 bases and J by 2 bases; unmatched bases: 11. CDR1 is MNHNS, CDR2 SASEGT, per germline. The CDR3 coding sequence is TGTGCCAGCAGTGGACGGACAGGGGGCGCCGGGACCACAGATACGCAGTATTTT. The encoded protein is CASSGRTGGAGTTDTQYF.

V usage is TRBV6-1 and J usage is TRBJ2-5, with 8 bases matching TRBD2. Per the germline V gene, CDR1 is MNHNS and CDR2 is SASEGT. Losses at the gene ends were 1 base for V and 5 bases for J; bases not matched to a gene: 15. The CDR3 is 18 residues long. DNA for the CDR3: TGTGCCAGCAGTGAAGTGGTCAGCGGGGGCCCGACCTTTGAGACCCAGTACTTC. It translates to CASSEVVSGGPTFETQYF.

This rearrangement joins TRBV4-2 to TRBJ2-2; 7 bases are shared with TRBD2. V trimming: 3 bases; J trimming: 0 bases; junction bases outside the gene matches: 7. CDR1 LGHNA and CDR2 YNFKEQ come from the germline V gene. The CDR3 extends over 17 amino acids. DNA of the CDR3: TGTGCCAGCAGCCAGGGACCACGGGGGGCGAACACCGGGGAGCTGTTTTTT. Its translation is CASSQGPRGANTGELFF.

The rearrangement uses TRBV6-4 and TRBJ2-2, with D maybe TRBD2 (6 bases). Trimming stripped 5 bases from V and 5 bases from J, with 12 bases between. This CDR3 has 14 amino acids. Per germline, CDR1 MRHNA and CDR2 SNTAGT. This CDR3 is CASSRDFHTGELFF. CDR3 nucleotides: TGTGCCAGCAGTCGGGACTTTCATACCGGGGAGCTGTTTTTT.

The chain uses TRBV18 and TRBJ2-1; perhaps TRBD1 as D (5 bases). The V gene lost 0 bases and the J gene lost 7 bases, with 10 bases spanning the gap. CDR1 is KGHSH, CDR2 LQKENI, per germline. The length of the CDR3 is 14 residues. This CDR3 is CASSPPSRVNEQFF. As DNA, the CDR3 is TGTGCCAGCTCACCACCGAGCAGGGTTAATGAGCAGTTCTTC.

The CDR3 protein is CVVAGQVNTEAFF. The CDR3 DNA reads as TGTGTTGTAGCAGGACAGGTGAACACTGAAGCTTTCTTT. This chain links TRBV30 with TRBJ1-1; 7 nucleotides agree with TRBD1. The CDR3 consists of 13 residues. CDR1 and CDR2 from the germline V gene are GTSNPN and SVGIG (reference sequence). Looking up the rest from reference TRBV30 and TRBJ1-1 gives the full variable domain: SQTIHQWPATLVQPVGSPLSLECTVEGTSNPNLYWYRQAAGRGLQLLFYSVGIGQISSEVPQNLSASRPQDRQFILSSKKLLLSDSGFYLCVVAGQVNTEAFFGQGTRLTVV.